The entry below gives a single TCR beta chain sequence along with its context. Germline V gene data show CDR1 as SEHNR and CDR2 as FQNEAQ (reference sequence). CDR3 size: 16 residues. V was cut by 2 bases and J by 2 bases, with 15 bases left in between. Clones were sequenced by immunoSEQ multiplex PCR, and TCRdb holds only the in-frame ones, with some missing. The sample yields 300,000 to 400,000 clones, about 90% seen once. The entry originates in a study of blood T cell repertoires in COVID-19. The wider study: Both acute and convalescent COVID-19 samples were obtained from the United States, Italy and Spain. Sources were T cells, B-cell-depleted T cells, or PBMCs; the material itself was cDNA or gDNA.

The Seattle site enrolled patients during active infection and followed them longitudinally. This rearrangement joins TRBV7-9 to TRBJ1-2; maybe TRBD1 (5 bases). The sequencing input was peripheral blood. The receptor's source is a woman in her 30s with COVID-19, enrolled during active disease. The DNA of the CDR3 is TGTGCCAGCAGCTTAATTCAGGGAAGCACAAACTATGGCTACACCTTC. This gives the protein CASSLIQGSTNYGYTF.